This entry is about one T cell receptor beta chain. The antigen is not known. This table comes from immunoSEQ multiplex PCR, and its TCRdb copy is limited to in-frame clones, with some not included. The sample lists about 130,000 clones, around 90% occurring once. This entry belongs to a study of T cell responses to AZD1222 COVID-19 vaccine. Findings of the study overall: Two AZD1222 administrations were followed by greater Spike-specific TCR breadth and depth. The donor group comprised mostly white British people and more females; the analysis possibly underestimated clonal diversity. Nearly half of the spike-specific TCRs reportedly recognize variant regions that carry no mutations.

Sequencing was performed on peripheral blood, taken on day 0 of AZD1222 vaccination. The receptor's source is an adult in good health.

CDR3 sequence (DNA): TGTGCCACCAGTGATAATGACAGGGGGCCGGGTCAGCCCCAGCATTTT. It translates to CATSDNDRGPGQPQHF. The rearrangement joins TRBV24-1 to TRBJ1-5, with TRBD1 matching over 10 bases. There are 16 residues in the CDR3. Germline assignment: CDR1 KGHDR and CDR2 SFDVKD. The ends lost 3 bases at V and 6 bases at J; junction bases unmatched: 7.